The 19 T cell receptor beta chains presented below share a single source sample, sequenced in a study of cytomegalovirus exposure and HLA in healthy donors. PCR involved 60 Vbeta and 13 Jbeta primers. Generated by immunoSEQ multiplex PCR, the TCRdb table keeps only in-frame clones and is missing some. Seen here are under 150,000 clones, 65% to 90% observed once, and the top ten hold roughly 3%. What was sequenced was PBMCs. These receptor sequences come from a man aged 50-60 years in good health and CMV-seronegative.

This chain connects TRBV2 to TRBJ2-7; TRBD1 is a possible D gene (5 bases). V lost 3 bases and J lost 5, with 20 bases in between. This CDR3 is built from 16 residues. The V gene's germline CDR1 is SNHLY and CDR2 FYNNEI. The CDR3 bases are TGTGCCAGCAGTGACGAACCGGCAGGGATTTTTAACGAGCAGTACTTC. This encodes CASSDEPAGIFNEQYF.

The chain uses TRBV5-8 and TRBJ2-4; perhaps TRBD2 as D (6 bases). The CDR3 has 14 residues. Germline loops: CDR1 SGHTS, CDR2 YDEGEE. Between the trimmed V and J ends, which lost 7 bases and 4 bases, there was a span of 15 bases. CDR3 region: CASGQRRGKNIQYF. For the CDR3, the DNA is TGTGCCAGCGGCCAGAGACGGGGGAAAAACATTCAGTACTTC.

The J gene is TRBJ2-5, the V gene TRBV5-5; D may be TRBD2 (7 bases). Trimming took 6 bases from V and 5 from J, leaving 20 bases between them. The CDR3 totals 15 residues. Germline-derived CDR1 and CDR2 are SGHKS and YYEKEE (reference sequence). The CDR3, as DNA: TGTGCCAGCAACTTTTACGGGGGGCCGGGGGAGACCCAGTACTTC. This gives the protein CASNFYGGPGETQYF.

The chain links TRBV5-4 to TRBJ2-5; D might be TRBD1 (5 bases). V was trimmed by 0 bases and J by 3 bases, leaving 6 bases between them. The CDR3 sequence is 13 residues long. Germline assignment: CDR1 SGHNT and CDR2 YYREEE (reference sequence). The CDR3 bases are TGTGCCAGCAGCTTGGCCAGGGAAGAGACCCAGTACTTC. It translates to CASSLAREETQYF. The entire variable domain, with the rest obtained from reference TRBV5-4 and TRBJ2-5, is as follows: ETGVTQSPTHLIKTRGQQVTLRCSSQSGHNTVSWYQQALGQGPQFIFQYYREEENGRGNFPPRFSGLQFPNYSSELNVNALELDDSALYLCASSLAREETQYFGPGTRLLVL.

The chain recombines TRBV7-9 with TRBJ2-5; tentative D call: TRBD2 (5 bases). V was shortened by 6 bases and J by 2 bases, with 10 bases between the two germline ends. Per germline, CDR1 SEHNR and CDR2 FQNEAQ (reference sequence). CDR3 length: 13 residues. CDR3 region: CASRIPGQETQYF. DNA for the CDR3: TGTGCCAGCAGGATACCGGGGCAAGAGACCCAGTACTTC.

V gene TRBV16 combines with J gene TRBJ1-1; D might be TRBD1 (5 bases). This CDR3 is built from 18 residues. V dropped 4 bases and J dropped 1 base, with 22 bases sitting between them. Germline-derived CDR1 and CDR2 are KGHSY and FQNENV. CDR3 region: CASSPLRRFTGRNTEAFF. The CDR3 DNA sequence: TGTGCCAGCAGCCCACTACGAAGATTTACAGGCAGGAACACTGAAGCTTTCTTT.

The chain carries TRBV7-9 and TRBJ2-1; possible D gene TRBD2, 6 bases. CDR3 size: 16 residues. V lost 2 bases, J lost 5 bases, and 16 bases lay in between. From germline, CDR1 is SEHNR and CDR2 FQNEAQ (reference sequence). The CDR3 region has the DNA TGTGCCAGCAGCTTACCTTGGAGGGGCGAGGACAATGAGCAGTTCTTC. Translating it yields CASSLPWRGEDNEQFF.

This clone occurred once. The rearrangement uses TRBV7-9 and TRBJ2-2; 8 bases are a match to TRBD2. The V and J ends lost 5 bases and 6 bases, in that order; junction bases with no gene match: 11. CDR1 and CDR2 from the germline V gene are SEHNR and FQNEAQ (reference sequence). The CDR3 consists of 16 residues. The CDR3: CASSLLAGGPPGELFF. The CDR3 DNA reads TGTGCCAGCAGCCTGCTCGCGGGGGGACCCCCCGGGGAGCTGTTTTTT. Filled out from reference TRBV7-9 and TRBJ2-2, the complete variable domain reads DTGVSQNPRHKITKRGQNVTFRCDPISEHNRLYWYRQTLGQGPEFLTYFQNEAQLEKSRLLSDRFSAERPKGSFSTLEIQRTEQGDSAMYLCASSLLAGGPPGELFFGEGSRLTVL.

The chain links TRBV4-2 to TRBJ2-5; maybe TRBD2 (6 bases). CDR1 LGHNA and CDR2 YNFKEQ come from the germline V gene. The V end lost 2 bases, the J end lost 5 bases, and 12 bases lay between the germline ends. This CDR3 comprises 14 residues. The CDR3 here is CASSQNTEGETQYF. DNA for the CDR3: TGTGCCAGCAGCCAAAATACGGAGGGGGAGACCCAGTACTTC.

The chain couples TRBV2 to TRBJ1-3; unclear D gene. The CDR3 is made up of 13 amino acids. Trimming cost V 8 bases and J 0 bases, with 8 bases left between them. The germline CDR1 and CDR2 sequences are SNHLY and FYNNEI. The CDR3 protein is CASHSSSGNTIYF. In nucleotides, the CDR3 is TGTGCCAGCCACAGCTCCTCTGGAAACACCATATATTTT.

V gene TRBV7-9 combines with J gene TRBJ1-2; 9 bases fit TRBD1. Germline V gene data show CDR1 as SEHNR and CDR2 as FQNEAQ (reference sequence). The CDR3 sequence is 14 residues long. V lost 5 bases to trimming and J lost 3 bases; unmatched junction nucleotides: 4. CDR3: CASSDRQGDYGYTF. The CDR3 DNA is TGTGCCAGCAGCGACCGACAGGGGGACTATGGCTACACCTTC.

This rearrangement joins TRBV27 to TRBJ1-2, with D possibly TRBD1 on 6 matching bases. V was pared by 6 bases and J by 6 bases, with 14 bases between. The CDR3 loop spans 13 amino acids. Germline CDR1 and CDR2: MNHEY and SMNVEV (reference sequence). CDR3 region: CASSPYQGHGYTF. CDR3 in DNA: TGTGCCAGCAGCCCATACCAGGGGCATGGCTACACCTTC.

The rearrangement joins TRBV4-2 to TRBJ2-7; 8 bases align to TRBD2. Germline CDR1 reads LGHNA; CDR2 reads YNFKEQ. The CDR3 spans 15 residues. With V trimmed by 0 bases and J by 3 bases, 4 bases remained unmatched. CDR3 sequence (DNA): TGTGCCAGCAGCCAAGATGGTAGCGGGGTCTACGAGCAGTACTTC. As protein: CASSQDGSGVYEQYF.

The V gene is TRBV9, the J gene TRBJ1-4; TRBD1 might be the D (6 bases). With 6 bases removed from V and 0 bases from J, the gap between germline ends came to 12 bases. The CDR3 is 15 residues long. Germline CDR1 is SGDLS and CDR2 is YYNGEE. The CDR3 protein is CASNEGDTTNEKLFF. The CDR3 DNA follows: TGTGCCAGCAACGAGGGGGATACAACTAATGAAAAACTGTTTTTT.

V is TRBV9 and J is TRBJ1-1, with D perhaps matching TRBD1 (6 bases). CDR1 SGDLS and CDR2 YYNGEE come from the germline V gene. This CDR3 is 17 amino acids long. V dropped 4 bases and J dropped 1 base, with 20 bases sitting between them. The CDR3 is CASSPYLPGQTNTEAFF. CDR3 DNA: TGTGCCAGCAGCCCTTATCTACCCGGACAGACGAACACTGAAGCTTTCTTT.

V gene TRBV2 combines with J gene TRBJ1-2, with unresolved D. The CDR3 sequence is 15 residues long. Trimming pared 4 bases from V and 0 bases from J, leaving 12 bases between. CDR1 and CDR2 from the germline V gene are SNHLY and FYNNEI. The CDR3 spells CASSGRAVANYGYTF. The DNA of the CDR3 is TGTGCCAGCAGTGGGCGGGCAGTTGCTAACTATGGCTACACCTTC.

The rearrangement joins TRBV28 to TRBJ2-1; TRBD2 agrees at 8 bases. This CDR3 contains 14 residues. CDR1 MDHEN and CDR2 SYDVKM come from the germline V gene. Losses at the gene ends were 7 bases for V and 4 bases for J; bases not matched to a gene: 6. The CDR3 coding sequence is TGTGCCAGCATTCTCGGGACTAGATACAATGAGCAGTTCTTC. Encoded protein: CASILGTRYNEQFF.

The rearrangement links TRBV6-1 to TRBJ1-2; D possibly corresponds to TRBD1 (6 bases). Germline V gene data show CDR1 as MNHNS and CDR2 as SASEGT. The CDR3 runs 13 residues. V was cut by 5 bases and J by 5 bases, with 12 bases left in between. The DNA of the CDR3 is TGTGCCAGCAGTATAGAGCAGGGGTATGGCTACACCTTC. Its protein is CASSIEQGYGYTF.

This clone was recorded only once. The chain recombines TRBV19 with TRBJ2-2, with 9 bases identical to TRBD1. The CDR3 is 15 residues long. J was trimmed by 1 base and V by 6 bases; bases with no gene match: 3. Germline-derived CDR1 and CDR2 are LNHDA and SQIVND (reference sequence). CDR3 nucleotide sequence: TGTGCCAGTAGCGGGACAGGGTGGAACACCGGGGAGCTGTTTTTT. Residues: CASSGTGWNTGELFF.